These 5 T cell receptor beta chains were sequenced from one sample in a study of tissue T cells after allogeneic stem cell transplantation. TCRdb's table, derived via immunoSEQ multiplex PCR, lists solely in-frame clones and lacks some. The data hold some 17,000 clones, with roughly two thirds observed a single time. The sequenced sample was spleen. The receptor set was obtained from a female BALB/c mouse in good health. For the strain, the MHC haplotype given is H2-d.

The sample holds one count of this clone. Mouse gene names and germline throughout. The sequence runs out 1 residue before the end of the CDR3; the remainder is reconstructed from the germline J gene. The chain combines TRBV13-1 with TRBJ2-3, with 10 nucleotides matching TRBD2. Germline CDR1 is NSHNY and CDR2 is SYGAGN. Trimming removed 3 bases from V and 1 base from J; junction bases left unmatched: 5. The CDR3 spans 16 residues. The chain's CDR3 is CASSGGLGRGAETLYF. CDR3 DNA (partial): TGTGCCAGCAGTGGGGGACTGGGGAGGGGTGCAGAAACGCTGTAT.

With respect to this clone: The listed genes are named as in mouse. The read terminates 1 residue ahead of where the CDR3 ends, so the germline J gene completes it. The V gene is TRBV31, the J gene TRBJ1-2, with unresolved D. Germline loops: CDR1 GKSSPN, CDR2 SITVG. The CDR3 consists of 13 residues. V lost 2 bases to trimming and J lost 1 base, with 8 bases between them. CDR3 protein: CAWSLHKNSDYTF. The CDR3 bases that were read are TGTGCCTGGAGTTTGCATAAAAACTCCGACTACACC.

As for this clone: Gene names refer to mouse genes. CDR3 bases read: TGTGCCAGCAGCCAAGATCCCGGACAAAAATATGCTGAGCAGTTC. Its translation is CASSQDPGQKYAEQF. The entire CDR3 protein is CASSQDPGQKYAEQFF. This rearrangement joins TRBV5 to TRBJ2-1, with D tentatively TRBD1 (5 bases). The CDR3 extends 1 residue past the end of the read, so its final part is completed from the germline J gene. The CDR3 sequence is 16 residues long. The germline V gene encodes CDR1 LGHNA and CDR2 YNLKQL (reference sequence). Trimming cost V 0 bases and J 4 bases, with 13 bases left between them.

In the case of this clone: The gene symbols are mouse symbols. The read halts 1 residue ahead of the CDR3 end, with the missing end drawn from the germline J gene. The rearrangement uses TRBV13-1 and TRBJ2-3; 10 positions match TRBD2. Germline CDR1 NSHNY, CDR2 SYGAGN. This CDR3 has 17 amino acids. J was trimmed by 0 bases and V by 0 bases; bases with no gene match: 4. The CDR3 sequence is CASSDAPGGASAETLYF. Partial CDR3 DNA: TGTGCCAGCAGTGATGCGCCTGGGGGGGCTAGTGCAGAAACGCTGTAT.

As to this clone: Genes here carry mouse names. The chain's CDR3 is CASSQETGGYEQYF. The sequenced CDR3 bases are TGTGCCAGCAGCCAAGAGACTGGGGGCTATGAACAGTAC. The rearrangement joins TRBV2 to TRBJ2-7, with 9 nucleotides matching TRBD2. Read sequence stops 1 residue before the CDR3 end, and the germline J gene provides the missing end. The CDR3 covers 14 residues. The V segment lost 0 bases and the J segment 3 bases; nucleotides outside the gene matches: 0. The germline gives CDR1 LGHNA, CDR2 YSYQKL.